The clone carrying this T cell receptor (beta chain) was observed a single time. Its antigen is unknown. The table came from immunoSEQ multiplex PCR; TCRdb's copy has only in-frame clones and leaves some out. The sample records roughly 30,000 clones, around 73% being singletons. Antigen-specific CD4+ T cell clonotypes were called by their expansion after viral peptide-pool culture in ViraFEST. Cultured cells yielded isolated CD4+ T cells after roughly 11 days. According to the study, vaccine recipients showed no prior SARS-CoV-2 infection and negative nucleocapsid antibodies. IL-2 medium was substituted for half the medium on days 3 and 7. The data were obtained in a study of vaccination effects on CD4 cells after COVID-19. Overall study results and limits: Late post-vaccination samples showed marked contraction of infection- and vaccine-induced clones.

V trimming: 5 bases; J trimming: 10 bases; junction bases outside the gene matches: 5. This CDR3 has 13 amino acids. Per the germline V gene, CDR1 is SGHNT and CDR2 is YENEEA. This TCR was recovered from a human donor who received a COVID-19 vaccine. The V call is TRBV11-3, the J call TRBJ1-4; TRBD1 matches 9 bases. The sequencing used CD4+ T cells from PBMCs cultured with HCoV-OC43 spike peptides, collected before COVID-19 vaccination. As for subset: HCoV-OC43 spike overlapping peptide pool stimulation. CDR3 sequence (DNA): TGTGCCAGCAGCCTTAGACAGGGGGGAAAACTGTTTTTT. The encoded protein is CASSLRQGGKLFF.